The clone carrying this T cell receptor (beta chain) was recorded once. These data are taken from a study of OX40 agonist ivuxolimab in advanced cancers. Libraries were prepared by immunoSEQ multiplex PCR; TCRdb keeps only in-frame clonotypes and omits some of them. This table has some 45,000 clones, about 86% appearing once. The sample here was CD4+ or CD8+ T cells sorted from blood, taken in a trial of the OX40 agonist ivuxolimab. The TCR originated in an adult with an advanced solid tumor such as melanoma, head and neck, liver or kidney cancer.

The DNA of the CDR3 is TGTGCCAGCAGTATTACCCCCGACAGCGAAGCTTTCTTT. It is translated as CASSITPDSEAFF. The chain carries TRBV6-5 and TRBJ1-1; D perhaps matches TRBD1 (5 bases). Trimming took 5 bases from V and 8 from J, leaving 15 bases between them. Germline values: CDR1 MNHEY, CDR2 SVGAGI. The CDR3 consists of 13 residues.